The 8 T cell receptor beta chains reported below all come from one sample, sequenced in a study of shared clonotypes between healthy human individuals. Data came from immunoSEQ multiplex PCR; TCRdb stores just in-frame clones and leaves some out. The data contain hundreds of thousands of clones, roughly 92% of them seen just once; the ten biggest clones take up more than 20%. The naive CD8 fraction comprised CD45RO-negative cells positively selected for CCR7 and excluded terminally differentiated effector memory CD45RA+ cells. Sequenced sample: naive CD8+ T cells sorted from blood. Receptors originate from a man aged 25-40 years in good health.

V and J are TRBV27 and TRBJ2-7, with 7 bases aligning to TRBD2. Unmatched junction bases numbered 12, after V lost 0 bases and J lost 7 bases. In germline, CDR1 is MNHEY, CDR2 SMNVEV (reference sequence). This CDR3 is 16 amino acids long. CDR3 amino acids: CASSLSPQTSRVEQYF. In DNA form, the CDR3 reads TGTGCCAGCAGTTTATCCCCTCAGACTAGCCGGGTAGAGCAGTACTTC.

This chain joins TRBV11-2 and TRBJ2-5; TRBD2 aligns across 16 bases. V was pared by 5 bases and J by 5 bases, with 5 bases of the junction left unmatched. This CDR3 region has 16 residues. The germline gives CDR1 SGHAT, CDR2 FQNNGV. CDR3 in DNA: TGTGCCAGCAGCGGGACTAGCGGGGGGGAGTCGGAGACCCAGTACTTC. Translating it yields CASSGTSGGESETQYF.

The chain has TRBV9 and TRBJ2-3, with 8 positions matching TRBD2. V shed 3 bases, J shed 2 bases, and the junction held 5 bases outside the gene matches. CDR1 SGDLS and CDR2 YYNGEE come from the germline V gene. CDR3 length equals 15 residues. The CDR3 DNA reads as TGTGCCAGCAGCGGCGACGGGAGGGCCACAGATACGCAGTATTTT. Protein: CASSGDGRATDTQYF.

At least ten counts were recorded for this clone. The CDR3 loop is CASSSPSSPYEQYF. The CDR3 DNA reads as TGTGCCAGCAGCTCTCCGAGCTCTCCCTACGAGCAGTACTTC. This chain uses TRBV7-9 with TRBJ2-7, with D hard to call. The CDR3 is 14 amino acids. Germline CDR1 is SEHNR and CDR2 is FQNEAQ (reference sequence). Trimming removed 4 bases at V and 2 bases at J, with 12 bases between.

The V call is TRBV21-1, the J call TRBJ2-5; TRBD1 was called by the table and not checked on the DNA. TRBV21-1 is reported as a pseudogene. The CDR3 spans 16 residues. The CDR3 region is CASSAQDRGECGTQYF. As DNA, the CDR3 is TGTGCCAGCAGCGCACAGGACAGGGGAGAGTGTGGGACCCAGTACTTC.

The rearrangement links TRBV29-1 to TRBJ1-3; D may be TRBD1 (5 bases). The V gene lost 4 bases and the J gene lost 0 bases, with 16 bases spanning the gap. The CDR3 is made up of 16 amino acids. Germline V CDR1 and CDR2: SQVTM, ANQGSEA. The CDR3 reads CSVASRGDLSGNTIYF. The CDR3 bases are TGCAGCGTTGCTAGCCGAGGGGACCTCTCTGGAAACACCATATATTTT.

For the CDR3, the DNA is TGTGCCACCAGCAGAGCCGGGTTCGGAGAGACCCAGTACTTC. Translating gives CATSRAGFGETQYF. V is TRBV15 and J is TRBJ2-5, with unresolved D. V shed 1 base and J shed 4 bases, with 10 bases lying between them. Germline CDR1 and CDR2: LNHNV and YYDKDF (reference sequence). This CDR3 contains 14 residues.

The CDR3 nucleotides are TGTGCCAGCAGCGATAAACGGGGGGGACAGGGTTCCTACGAGCAGTACTTC. Protein: CASSDKRGGQGSYEQYF. The chain carries TRBV2 and TRBJ2-7; D might be TRBD1 (9 bases). Germline V gene sequence: CDR1 SNHLY, CDR2 FYNNEI. The V and J ends lost 6 bases and 1 base respectively, with 22 bases between them. This CDR3 region has 17 residues.